What follows describes a single T cell receptor beta chain. Its antigen is as yet unknown. These data come from a study of CD8+CD57+ T cells in acquired aplastic anemia. Regarding the study as a whole: Between patients and controls, CD8+ Simpson's diversity did not vary significantly. Around 29 CD8+ CDR3 sequences were shared between patients and controls.

Profiles of TCR beta VDJ and CDR3 were generated from a genomic DNA template. A single record per CDR3 protein comes from TCRdb applying MiXCR to the reads. Among a few hundred thousand distinct CDR3 sequences listed, about half were seen once. V lost 3 bases, J lost 3 bases, and 5 bases stayed unmatched. Germline V CDR1 and CDR2: MDHEN, SYDVKM. CDR3 length equals 15 residues. Patients included in sequencing had previously demonstrated CD8+CD57+ cell expansion by flow cytometry. Severe acquired aplastic anemia was present in every patient. V usage is TRBV28 and J usage is TRBJ1-1, with 9 bases aligning to TRBD1. This TCR was recovered from a human donor with aplastic anemia. Sequenced sample: sorted CD4+, CD8+, or CD8+CD57+ T cells (not recorded which) from PBMCs. The CDR3 protein is CASSFVDRGDTEAFF. The CDR3 DNA reads TGTGCCAGCAGTTTCGTTGACAGGGGGGACACTGAAGCTTTCTTT.